Listed below are T cell receptor beta chains from one sample, sequenced in a study of T cell repertoires in cytomegalovirus infection. Their antigens are not known. Via MiXCR, TCRdb re-called the reads, giving one row per CDR3 protein. The data show a few hundred thousand distinct CDR3 sequences, roughly 43% seen once. The sample in question was cultured PBMCs, obtained from culture after CMV antigen stimulation. The receptors originated from a human donor in good health (CMV status not recorded). Some clones in this sample may be carry-over from other donors' samples. The CDR3 runs from the conserved cysteine through the conserved F or W. D genes are given only for firm matches. The size field is filled for only some rows; it gives once, few, many or a size class.

cdr3_length: 11; d_call: .; clone_size: .; j_call: TRBJ2-1; v_call: TRBV2; cdr3_aa: CASLRRGEQFF; cdr3_nt: TGTGCCAGCCTGAGGAGGGGAGAGCAGTTCTTC
cdr3_length: 18; d_call: .; clone_size: .; j_call: TRBJ1-4; v_call: TRBV20-1; cdr3_aa: CSARGISGSHATNEKLFF; cdr3_nt: TGCAGTGCTAGAGGGATCTCCGGGTCTCATGCAACTAATGAAAAACTGTTTTTT
cdr3_length: 14; d_call: .; clone_size: few; j_call: TRBJ2-3; v_call: TRBV6-2/TRBV6-3; cdr3_aa: CASSYVWGKDTQYF; cdr3_nt: TGTGCCAGCAGTTACGTATGGGGGAAAGATACGCAGTATTTT
cdr3_length: 15; d_call: .; clone_size: .; j_call: TRBJ2-4; v_call: TRBV6-6; cdr3_aa: CASSYPAGAKNIQYF; cdr3_nt: TGTGCCAGCAGTTACCCGGCCGGGGCCAAAAACATTCAGTACTTC
cdr3_length: 20; d_call: .; clone_size: .; j_call: TRBJ2-6; v_call: TRBV7-1; cdr3_aa: CASSPRAWDGVSSGANVLTF; cdr3_nt: TGTGCCAGCAGCCCCCGGGCCTGGGACGGAGTCAGCTCTGGGGCCAACGTCCTGACTTTC
cdr3_length: 16; d_call: .; clone_size: .; j_call: TRBJ2-7; v_call: TRBV6-7; cdr3_aa: CASSLKTETSSYEQYF; cdr3_nt: TGTGCCAGCAGTCTCAAGACAGAAACATCCTCCTACGAGCAGTACTTC
cdr3_length: 14; d_call: TRBD2; clone_size: few; j_call: TRBJ2-7; v_call: TRBV7-2; cdr3_aa: CASSFSAGEGEQYF; cdr3_nt: TGTGCCAGCAGCTTCTCCGCGGGAGAGGGGGAGCAGTACTTC
cdr3_length: 15; d_call: TRBD2; clone_size: .; j_call: TRBJ2-2; v_call: TRBV12-3/TRBV12-4; cdr3_aa: CASRRGGWETGELFF; cdr3_nt: TGTGCCAGCAGGCGGGGAGGGTGGGAGACCGGGGAGCTGTTTTTT
cdr3_length: 14; d_call: .; clone_size: .; j_call: TRBJ2-7; v_call: TRBV19; cdr3_aa: CAGLEGCRPDEQYF; cdr3_nt: TGTGCCGGACTTGAGGGGTGTCGGCCTGACGAGCAGTACTTC
cdr3_length: 15; d_call: .; clone_size: .; j_call: TRBJ2-5; v_call: TRBV6-8; cdr3_aa: CASSSGATNQETQYF; cdr3_nt: TGTGCCAGCAGTTCGGGAGCGACTAATCAAGAGACCCAGTACTTC
cdr3_length: 11; d_call: .; clone_size: .; j_call: TRBJ1-3; v_call: TRBV7-2; cdr3_aa: CASSRGYTIYF; cdr3_nt: TGTGCCAGCAGTCGAGGGTACACCATATATTTT
cdr3_length: 15; d_call: TRBD1; clone_size: few; j_call: TRBJ2-3; v_call: TRBV6-6; cdr3_aa: CASSYGGQGVGTQYF; cdr3_nt: TGTGCCAGCAGTTACGGGGGACAGGGGGTCGGTACGCAGTATTTT
cdr3_length: 16; d_call: TRBD2; clone_size: .; j_call: TRBJ2-7; v_call: TRBV7-2; cdr3_aa: CASSSQAGLPPREQYF; cdr3_nt: TGTGCCAGCAGCTCCCAGGCGGGACTACCGCCGCGTGAGCAGTACTTC
cdr3_length: 14; d_call: .; clone_size: .; j_call: TRBJ2-1; v_call: TRBV2; cdr3_aa: CASGLAYSYNEQFF; cdr3_nt: TGTGCCAGCGGGCTAGCGTACTCCTACAATGAGCAGTTCTTC
cdr3_length: 14; d_call: TRBD2; clone_size: few; j_call: TRBJ2-3; v_call: TRBV2; cdr3_aa: CASSPLAATDTQYF; cdr3_nt: TGTGCCAGCAGCCCCCTAGCGGCCACAGATACGCAGTATTTT
cdr3_length: 14; d_call: .; clone_size: few; j_call: TRBJ2-5; v_call: TRBV7-8; cdr3_aa: CASSLSRPLETQYF; cdr3_nt: TGTGCCAGCAGCTTATCAAGGCCTTTAGAGACCCAGTACTTC
cdr3_length: 15; d_call: TRBD1; clone_size: .; j_call: TRBJ1-2; v_call: TRBV7-2; cdr3_aa: CASSLNRGLYYGYTF; cdr3_nt: TGTGCCAGCAGCCTAAACAGGGGGCTCTACTATGGCTACACCTTC
cdr3_length: 18; d_call: TRBD1; clone_size: many; j_call: TRBJ1-5; v_call: TRBV7-2; cdr3_aa: CASSLAPQGARSNQPQHF; cdr3_nt: TGTGCCAGCAGCCTAGCCCCACAGGGGGCGCGAAGCAATCAGCCCCAGCATTTT
cdr3_length: 19; d_call: TRBD2; clone_size: .; j_call: TRBJ2-5; v_call: TRBV4-3; cdr3_aa: CASSHYLSGLAGAQETQYF; cdr3_nt: TGCGCCAGCAGCCATTACCTTTCGGGACTAGCGGGGGCCCAAGAGACCCAGTACTTC
cdr3_length: 11; d_call: TRBD1; clone_size: .; j_call: TRBJ1-1; v_call: TRBV29-1; cdr3_aa: CSVEEDREAFF; cdr3_nt: TGCAGCGTTGAAGAGGACAGGGAAGCTTTCTTT
cdr3_length: 14; d_call: TRBD1; clone_size: .; j_call: TRBJ1-1; v_call: TRBV2; cdr3_aa: CASSERQGRPEAFF; cdr3_nt: TGTGCCAGCAGTGAAAGACAGGGAAGACCTGAAGCTTTCTTT
cdr3_length: 16; d_call: TRBD1; clone_size: few; j_call: TRBJ2-7; v_call: TRBV6-5; cdr3_aa: CASSFLGDRDVVEQYF; cdr3_nt: TGTGCCAGCAGTTTCCTTGGTGACAGGGATGTAGTCGAGCAGTACTTC
cdr3_length: 16; d_call: TRBD2; clone_size: few; j_call: TRBJ2-1; v_call: TRBV7-6; cdr3_aa: CASSIESPSGGNEQFF; cdr3_nt: TGTGCCAGCAGCATAGAGAGTCCGAGCGGGGGAAATGAGCAGTTCTTC
cdr3_length: 16; d_call: TRBD1; clone_size: .; j_call: TRBJ1-5; v_call: TRBV28; cdr3_aa: CASSSPGTVGYQPQHF; cdr3_nt: TGTGCCAGCAGTTCCCCCGGGACAGTTGGTTATCAGCCCCAGCATTTT
cdr3_length: 16; d_call: .; clone_size: .; j_call: TRBJ2-5; v_call: TRBV27; cdr3_aa: CASSLRVGTSGETQYF; cdr3_nt: TGTGCCAGCAGTTTAAGGGTCGGGACGTCCGGGGAGACCCAGTACTTC
cdr3_length: 13; d_call: .; clone_size: .; j_call: TRBJ2-3; v_call: TRBV4-1; cdr3_aa: CASSQEVLLTQYF; cdr3_nt: TGCGCCAGCAGCCAAGAAGTACTACTTACGCAGTATTTT
cdr3_length: 18; d_call: TRBD2; clone_size: .; j_call: TRBJ2-1; v_call: TRBV7-2; cdr3_aa: CASSLGKGYKGLYNEQFF; cdr3_nt: TGTGCCAGCAGCTTAGGGAAGGGGTACAAGGGACTATACAATGAGCAGTTCTTC
cdr3_length: 15; d_call: TRBD2; clone_size: few; j_call: TRBJ2-3; v_call: TRBV6-1; cdr3_aa: CASSEFREAGDTQYF; cdr3_nt: TGTGCCAGCAGTGAATTCCGTGAAGCGGGGGATACGCAGTATTTT
cdr3_length: 13; d_call: .; clone_size: .; j_call: TRBJ1-3; v_call: TRBV7-4; cdr3_aa: CASSLAAVDTIYF; cdr3_nt: TGTGCCAGCAGCTTAGCGGCGGTGGACACCATATATTTT
cdr3_length: 16; d_call: TRBD2; clone_size: .; j_call: TRBJ2-1; v_call: TRBV14; cdr3_aa: CASSQGLSGGLNEQFF; cdr3_nt: TGTGCCAGCAGCCAAGGGCTTAGCGGGGGGCTCAATGAGCAGTTCTTC
cdr3_length: 12; d_call: .; clone_size: few; j_call: TRBJ2-3; v_call: TRBV12-3/TRBV12-4; cdr3_aa: CASSLALDTQYF; cdr3_nt: TGTGCCAGCAGTTTGGCGTTAGATACGCAGTATTTT